The sequence of this T cell receptor beta chain was determined in a study of shared clonotypes between healthy human individuals. Points from the study as a whole: Non-shared clonotypes were found to have lower generation probabilities than the clonotypes that were shared by all four of the sorted-subset donors.

The V gene end was trimmed by 4 bases and the J gene end by 4 bases; junction bases not matched to a gene: 2. This CDR3 region has 14 residues. Germline V lookup: CDR1 SGHTA, CDR2 FQGNSA. Here immunoSEQ multiplex PCR was the method, and the copy in TCRdb shows in-frame clones only, minus some. This sample carries some 1.5 million clones, 95% to 99% of them seen once, and the ten largest clones take about 0.45%. Adult donors, all healthy and HIV-negative, had no recent acute infections or vaccinations. This clone was detected only once. Its antigen is as yet unknown. The sequence derives from a man aged 25 to 40 in good health. The chain has TRBV7-2 and TRBJ1-2, with TRBD1 identical over 11 bases. Sequenced sample: naive CD4+ T cells sorted from blood. Subset specified: CD45RA+ positively selected. The CDR3 reads CASSSGTGGYGYTF. The DNA of the CDR3 is TGTGCCAGCAGCTCCGGGACAGGGGGCTATGGCTACACCTTC. Using reference TRBV7-2 and TRBJ1-2 for the parts outside the CDR3, the full variable domain is GAGVSQSPSNKVTEKGKDVELRCDPISGHTALYWYRQSLGQGLEFLIYFQGNSAPDKSGLPSDRFSAERTGGSVSTLTIQRTQQEDSAVYLCASSSGTGGYGYTFGSGTRLTVV.